This T cell receptor beta chain was retrieved from a study of blood T cell repertoires in COVID-19. Produced via immunoSEQ multiplex PCR; TCRdb's table is partial and in-frame only. The profile shows about 230,000 clones, 88% of them singletons. V lost 2 bases and J lost 0; bases outside the gene matches: 1. The CDR3 is 14 amino acids. CDR1 and CDR2 from the germline V gene are GTSNPN and SVGIG (reference sequence). The sequence was obtained from a woman aged 55 to 70 with acute or convalescent COVID-19. Sequences were obtained from peripheral blood. This sequence joins TRBV30 and TRBJ1-5, with TRBD1 matching 7 bases. The CDR3 region is CAWSKGASNQPQHF. The CDR3 DNA follows: TGTGCCTGGAGTAAGGGGGCTAGCAATCAGCCCCAGCATTTT.